Listed below are T cell receptor beta chains from one sample, sequenced in a study of T cells in Graves' hyperthyroidism and ophthalmopathy. Via MiXCR, TCRdb re-called the multiplex PCR reads, giving one row per CDR3 protein. The sample shows about 290,000 distinct CDR3 sequences, about an eighth of them seen only once. Sample: blood. The receptors shown here come from a woman aged 25 to 39 with Graves' hyperthyroidism that later progressed to Graves' ophthalmopathy. The CDR3 runs from the conserved cysteine through the conserved F or W. D genes are given only for firm matches. Clone sizes are given selectively: once, few, many, or a class where the clone is expanded.

size	V	D	J	DNA	CDR3
few	TRBV5-5	TRBD1	TRBJ1-5	TGTGCCAGCAGCCGGCGGGACAGGGAGCTCAATCAGCCCCAGCATTTT	CASSRRDRELNQPQHF
many	TRBV10-3	.	TRBJ1-2	TGTGCCATCAGTGGTACAGACTATGGCTACACCTTC	CAISGTDYGYTF
many	TRBV7-2	.	TRBJ2-5	TGTGCCAGCAGCTTAGTTCAGTGGGTCCAAGAGACCCAGTACTTC	CASSLVQWVQETQYF
many	TRBV2	.	TRBJ1-1	TGTGCCAGCAGAGAGGACAGCTTTTTGGCTTTCTTT	CASREDSFLAFF
many	TRBV6-1	.	TRBJ1-5	TGTGCCAGCAAGGTAATCGGACAGCCCCAGCATTTT	CASKVIGQPQHF
few	TRBV28	.	TRBJ1-3	TGTGCCAGCACCCCATCGGGGGGGCTTGCTGGAAACACCATATATTTT	CASTPSGGLAGNTIYF
.	TRBV5-4	TRBD1	TRBJ1-1	TGTGCCAGCAGCCCCCAAGGGACAGTCCCTGAAGCTTTCTTT	CASSPQGTVPEAFF
few	TRBV19	TRBD2	TRBJ2-7	TGTGCCAGTAGTAGAAGCGGGATAAAAGAGAAGCAGTACTTC	CASSRSGIKEKQYF
many	TRBV7-8	.	TRBJ2-3	TGTGCCAGCAGCCCCCAACGGGCATTGGGAGATACGCAGTATTTT	CASSPQRALGDTQYF
.	TRBV20-1	TRBD1	TRBJ2-7	TGCAGTGCTAAATCGGGACAGGGGAGGTACGAGCAGTACTTC	CSAKSGQGRYEQYF
many	TRBV6-1	.	TRBJ1-2	TGTGCCAGCAGAGAACGGGGACATGGCTACACCTTC	CASRERGHGYTF
.	TRBV27	TRBD1	TRBJ2-7	TGTGCCAGCAGTTTCACCGGGACAGGGGCCCCCTACGAGCAGTACTTC	CASSFTGTGAPYEQYF
.	TRBV29-1	.	TRBJ1-3	TGCAGCGTTGTTCTCCTGGTCGGATCTGGAAACACCATATATTTT	CSVVLLVGSGNTIYF
many	TRBV7-2	.	TRBJ2-7	TGTGCCAGCAGCTTATTGGGGTCCTACGAGCAGTACTTC	CASSLLGSYEQYF
many	TRBV27	TRBD1	TRBJ2-2	TGTGCCAGCAGTCCCCGCCTACAGACCGGGACAGGGGTCGGCGGGGAGCTGTTTTTT	CASSPRLQTGTGVGGELFF
.	TRBV7-6	TRBD1	TRBJ1-2	TGTGCCAGCAGCGCTCAGACAGGGGAGTATGGCTACACCTTC	CASSAQTGEYGYTF
many	TRBV20-1	.	TRBJ1-3	TGCAGTGCTAGAGATCTGTCTGCCCTTAGGCCTGGAAACACCATATATTTT	CSARDLSALRPGNTIYF
once	TRBV2	.	TRBJ2-2	TGTGCCAGCAGTAGAGGGGGGCCGAACACCGGGGAGCTGTTTTTT	CASSRGGPNTGELFF
many	TRBV7-2	TRBD1	TRBJ2-3	TGTGCCAGCCCAATCCGGGACAGGGGGCGAATAGATACGCAGTATTTT	CASPIRDRGRIDTQYF
few	TRBV2	.	TRBJ2-6	TGTGCCAGCATTCCGACGACCTACTCTGGGGCCAACGTCCTGACTTTC	CASIPTTYSGANVLTF
.	TRBV6-4	TRBD2	TRBJ2-1	TGTGCCAGCAGTGACTGGGGGGGGGGTGATGAGCAGTTCTTC	CASSDWGGGDEQFF
many	TRBV20-1	.	TRBJ1-6	TGCAGTGCTAGAGAAGCCAGGGGTGGTTCACCCCTCCACTTT	CSAREARGGSPLHF
.	TRBV5-4	.	TRBJ1-5	TGTGCCAGGGGGGAAAGCAATCAGCCCCAGCATTTT	CARGESNQPQHF
many	TRBV28	.	TRBJ2-7	TGTGCCATCCGCCGAGTTGGGGGCACCTACGAGCAGTACTTC	CAIRRVGGTYEQYF
many	TRBV7-9	TRBD2	TRBJ2-3	TGTGCCAGCAGCTCGACTAGCGGGACAGATACGCAGTATTTT	CASSSTSGTDTQYF
few	TRBV30	.	TRBJ1-2	TGTGCCTGGAAGAGGGAGGGGCATGGCTACACCTTC	CAWKREGHGYTF
many	TRBV6-2/TRBV6-3	TRBD1	TRBJ1-5	TGTGCCAGCAGTTCCAGATCAACGTCAGGGGGGCATCAGCCCCAGCATTTT	CASSSRSTSGGHQPQHF
.	TRBV9	.	TRBJ2-2	TGTGCCAGCAGCGTAACGTTAACAGAGCAGACCGGGGAGCTGTTTTTT	CASSVTLTEQTGELFF
.	TRBV9	TRBD1	TRBJ2-1	TGTGCCAGCAGCGGGACAGGGGGGCGCGGTTATGAGCAGTTCTTC	CASSGTGGRGYEQFF
.	TRBV5-1	TRBD1	TRBJ2-7	TGCGCCAGCAGTTCGGACAGGGCCTACGAGCAGTACTTC	CASSSDRAYEQYF
.	TRBV4-1	.	TRBJ1-2	TGCGCCAGCAGCCAAGTCAAGAATAACTATGGCTACACCTTC	CASSQVKNNYGYTF
few	TRBV4-3	TRBD1	TRBJ2-7	TGCGCCAGCAGCCCCGGGACAGGGTCGGAGGAGCAGTACTTC	CASSPGTGSEEQYF
many	TRBV2	.	TRBJ1-5	TGTGCCAGCAGTGTTGGGCAGGGAAGTAGCAATCAGCCCCAGCATTTT	CASSVGQGSSNQPQHF
.	TRBV7-9	.	TRBJ1-2	TGTGCCAGCAGCCCTTCAGGGGACTATGACTACACCTTC	CASSPSGDYDYTF
few	TRBV6-1	.	TRBJ1-5	TGTGCCAGCACCTCCCAGGGAAGCAGCAATCAGCCCCAGCATTTT	CASTSQGSSNQPQHF
many	TRBV5-5	.	TRBJ2-6	TGTGCCAGCAGCTGGGGCGGCTCTGGGGCCAACGTCCTGACTTTC	CASSWGGSGANVLTF
many	TRBV29-1	.	TRBJ2-7	TGCAGCGTTGAGGGCAGTTCCTACGAGCAGTACTTC	CSVEGSSYEQYF
many	TRBV29-1	.	TRBJ1-1	TGCAGCGTTGAGGCAGGACGTACTGAAGCTTTCTTT	CSVEAGRTEAFF
many	TRBV29-1	TRBD2	TRBJ2-5	TGCAGCTTAACCCGGGGGGGAGAGACCCAGTACTTC	CSLTRGGETQYF
few	TRBV12-3/TRBV12-4	TRBD1	TRBJ2-7	TGTGCCAGCAGTTTAGGGACAGGCCTCACACCCTACGGGCAGTACTTC	CASSLGTGLTPYGQYF
many	TRBV6-1	.	TRBJ2-7	TGTGCCAGCAGTTGGGGACGGGGCTACGAGCAGTACTTC	CASSWGRGYEQYF
.	TRBV13	TRBD1	TRBJ2-7	TGTGCCAGCAGCCTCCGTGGACAGGGATTACCTGAGCAGTACTTC	CASSLRGQGLPEQYF
few	TRBV6-2/TRBV6-3	.	TRBJ2-1	TGTGCCAGCAGTTACGGAGACATTAGCGTCGAGCAGTTCTTC	CASSYGDISVEQFF
.	TRBV20-1	TRBD2	TRBJ2-1	TGCAGTGCTAGAGAGGGACTAGCGGGAGGGGCCTACAATGAGCAGTTCTTC	CSAREGLAGGAYNEQFF
many	TRBV19	.	TRBJ1-1	TGTGCCAGTAAAAAAGGGACGGCCGCTGAAGCTTTCTTT	CASKKGTAAEAFF
many	TRBV20-1	TRBD1	TRBJ1-2	TGCAGTGCTAGAACCGGGACAGGGAGCGGCTACACCTTC	CSARTGTGSGYTF
many	TRBV28	.	TRBJ2-1	TGTGCCAGCAGTTTAGGCCTACCGGAGCAGTTCTTC	CASSLGLPEQFF
many	TRBV6-5	.	TRBJ2-5	TGTGCCAGCAGTTACTCGATAACGAGGACGGGAGACTTCCAAGAGACCCAGTACTTC	CASSYSITRTGDFQETQYF
many	TRBV28	TRBD1	TRBJ1-2	TGTGCCAGCAGCACGCTGAGGGACAGGGTCTATGGCTACACCTTC	CASSTLRDRVYGYTF
many	TRBV7-2	TRBD1	TRBJ1-1	TGTGCCAGCAGTACGGACAGGGAGGAACTTGAAGCTTTCTTT	CASSTDREELEAFF
.	TRBV27	.	TRBJ2-1	TGTGCCAGCAGACGGAGGAACAATGAGCAGTTCTTC	CASRRRNNEQFF
few	TRBV20-1	TRBD1	TRBJ2-7	TGCAGTGCTAGAGTAGGGACAGGGGTCTACGAGCAGTACTTC	CSARVGTGVYEQYF
many	TRBV7-8	.	TRBJ1-1	TGTGCCAGCAGCTTAGCGGTTGGTGAAGCTTTCTTT	CASSLAVGEAFF
many	TRBV20-1	.	TRBJ2-3	TGCAGTGCCTCCGGAGGATGGCGCCCGCCCACAGATACGCAGTATTTT	CSASGGWRPPTDTQYF